This TCR beta chain was recorded in a study of T cells in Graves' hyperthyroidism and ophthalmopathy. From RNA transcripts, TCR beta CDR3 regions were amplified. The primer set for the first-round RT-PCR of the TCR CDR3 was HTBI. TCRdb recomputed calls from the multiplex PCR reads with MiXCR, one row per CDR3 protein. The sample includes more than 300,000 distinct CDR3 sequences, less than 20% of them seen just once. This clonotype was recorded a few times. What it recognizes is unknown. Study outcomes and limitations: In validation, the model predicted ophthalmopathy. These predictions came a median about 6.5 months before onset. Also found in blood were most expanded thyroid clonotypes above 0.001.

The sequenced sample was blood. The receptor comes from a man aged 18 to 30 with Graves' ophthalmopathy.

This CDR3 is CASSQGQGGGQYF. For the CDR3, the DNA is TGTGCCAGCAGCCAAGGACAGGGAGGAGGGCAGTACTTC. The chain is built from TRBV14 and TRBJ2-7, with a weak D call TRBD1 (7 bases). V was pared by 1 base and J by 9 bases, with 13 bases between. Germline V lookup: CDR1 SGHDN, CDR2 FVKESK. This CDR3 contains 13 residues.